This TCR beta chain was identified during a study of cytomegalovirus exposure and HLA in healthy donors. As for this clone: The antigen remains undetermined. A junction end diverges from the germline sequence, so it may reflect a read error.

60 Vbeta and 13 Jbeta primers were used in PCR. TCRdb keeps only in-frame clones here, not all; method: immunoSEQ multiplex PCR. This table holds about 210,000 clones, 65% to 90% found once. Study-wide results and caveats: The likely explanation for a cluster of highly shared sequence variants was sequencing artifact. Rates of TCR association differed by HLA locus in a later analysis, with DRB1 highest and HLA-C lowest.

Sequencing was done on a sample of PBMCs. The receptor's source is a woman in her 30s in good health and CMV-seronegative.

This chain's CDR3 is CASGFLERNIQYF. The CDR3 DNA sequence: TGTGCCAGCGGCTTTCTTGAGAGAAACATTCAGTACTTC. The chain carries TRBV5-6 and TRBJ2-4; the D is unclear. Germline V CDR1 and CDR2: SGHDT, YYEEEE. The CDR3 is 13 residues long.